This TCR beta chain was identified in a study of cytomegalovirus exposure and HLA in healthy donors. On the study more broadly: A preliminary data release comprised tens of millions of unique TCRs obtained from HLA-typed donors. General observations from the study: A later analysis showed TCR association rates differing by HLA locus, peaking at DRB1 and lowest at HLA-C. The authors later found most CMV-associated TCR beta chains appeared HLA-restricted. Later work associated fewer than 20,000 TCR beta sequences with HLA alleles at 0.05 false discovery rate.

Notes on this clone: Antigen: not known.

The germline gives CDR1 SQVTM, CDR2 ANQGSEA. V was trimmed by 7 bases and J by 1 base, leaving 13 bases between them. The length of the CDR3 is 13 residues. PCR employed 60 Vbeta and 13 Jbeta primers. TCRdb's table, derived via immunoSEQ multiplex PCR, lists solely in-frame clones and lacks some. This table holds roughly 200,000 clones, less than 85% found once. This sequence originates from a man aged 18 to 30 in good health and CMV-seronegative. The sequenced material came from PBMCs. V usage is TRBV29-1 and J usage is TRBJ2-5, with D tentatively TRBD1 (6 bases). Written as DNA, the CDR3 is TGCAGCGGGTCGGGACATACCCAAGAGACCCAGTACTTC. This codes for CSGSGHTQETQYF.